The clone carrying this T cell receptor (beta chain) was counted a few times. These data belong to a study of T-cell memory formation after mild COVID-19. The J segment lost 8 bases and the V segment lost 5 bases, leaving 12 bases of the junction unmatched. The CDR3 runs to 16 residues. The germline gives CDR1 SEHNR, CDR2 FQNEAQ (reference sequence). The TCR alpha and TCR beta cDNA libraries, bearing sample barcodes and UMIs, were generated by 5'RACE using constant-segment primers. TCRdb independently ran MiXCR on the 5' RACE reads; one entry per CDR3 protein. Seen here are around 300,000 distinct CDR3 sequences, 10% to 15% observed once, and the top ten hold 20% to 25%.

The sequenced sample consisted of PBMCs or a T cell subset sorted from them (not recorded which). The source is a man aged 18-30 years who had mild COVID-19 (a few samples of this study predate the infection). Cell type and time point are not known. The V and J genes are TRBV7-9 and TRBJ2-1, with TRBD2 identical over 10 bases. Written as DNA, the CDR3 is TGTGCCAGCAGCCGAGTGGCAAGCGGGGGGGCTGATGAGCAGTTCTTC. Amino acids: CASSRVASGGADEQFF.